A single sample gave rise to the 28 T cell receptor beta chains below, sequenced in a study of control samples from healthy donors and cancer patients. Assay used: immunoSEQ multiplex PCR; TCRdb lists only in-frame clones, some missing. The table has 50,000 to 55,000 clones, roughly 89% seen once. Material for sequencing was PBMCs. These receptors all stem from a middle-aged man with colorectal cancer.

The chain employs TRBV9 and TRBJ2-7, with D maybe TRBD2 (6 bases). Germline values: CDR1 SGDLS, CDR2 YYNGEE. Deletions cut 3 bases from V and 7 bases from J, with 26 bases between. This CDR3 is 17 amino acids long. The CDR3, as DNA: TGTGCCAGCAGCGAATCCCCGTGGGGGGTCCCTATGACTGAGCAGTACTTC. Its protein is CASSESPWGVPMTEQYF.

V gene TRBV27 combines with J gene TRBJ1-1; 8 positions match TRBD1. The CDR3 sequence is 14 residues long. CDR1 is MNHEY, CDR2 SMNVEV, per germline (reference sequence). The trim removed 6 bases at V and 6 bases at J, leaving 9 bases unmatched. The CDR3 loop reads CASRILQGGSEAFF. The CDR3 nucleotides are TGTGCCAGCAGAATTCTACAGGGGGGATCTGAAGCTTTCTTT.

This chain uses TRBV4-2 with TRBJ2-1; D call uncertain. The V end was cut by 1 base, the J end by 5 bases, with 15 bases between. The CDR3 contains 16 residues. Germline lookup yields CDR1 LGHNA and CDR2 YNFKEQ. The CDR3 coding sequence is TGTGCCAGCAGCCAAGCCCCCGACCCGGTTAACAATGAGCAGTTCTTC. It translates to CASSQAPDPVNNEQFF.

The chain employs TRBV29-1 and TRBJ1-1; no clear D. The CDR3 runs to 12 residues. Germline V gene sequence: CDR1 SQVTM, CDR2 ANQGSEA. The V end was cut by 8 bases, the J end by 3 bases, with 13 bases between. CDR3 amino acids: CSSLESYTEAFF. The CDR3 nucleotides are TGCAGCTCCTTGGAGAGTTACACTGAAGCTTTCTTT.

The rearrangement joins TRBV12-3 or TRBV12-4 to TRBJ2-5; unclear D gene. The V gene lost 3 bases and the J gene lost 5 bases, with 4 bases spanning the gap. The CDR3 length is 11 residues. The CDR3 region has the DNA TGTGCCAGCAGTTTGACGGAGACCCAGTACTTC. Translation: CASSLTETQYF.

The rearrangement uses TRBV7-6 and TRBJ2-5, with 8 bases fitting TRBD2. The ends lost 8 bases at V and 4 bases at J; junction bases unmatched: 12. The CDR3 extends over 15 amino acids. Germline CDR1 reads SGHVS; CDR2 reads FNYEAQ. DNA for the CDR3: TGTGCCAGCTGTATTTCCGGGAGGGCGGGAGAGACCCAGTACTTC. This gives the protein CASCISGRAGETQYF. Complete variable domain (other parts from reference TRBV7-6 and TRBJ2-5): GAGVSQSPRYKVTKRGQDVALRCDPISGHVSLYWYRQALGQGPEFLTYFNYEAQQDKSGLPNDRFSAERPEGSISTLTIQRTEQRDSAMYRCASCISGRAGETQYFGPGTRLLVL.

The V call is TRBV12-5, the J call TRBJ1-1, with D possibly being TRBD1 (5 bases). Germline CDR1 reads LGHNT; CDR2 reads FRNRAP. This CDR3 has 16 residues. V lost 7 bases, J lost 0 bases, and 18 bases lay in between. CDR3 sequence (DNA): TGTGCTAGTGTTGGGGCGCCCGGTCCCATGAACACTGAAGCTTTCTTT. It is translated as CASVGAPGPMNTEAFF.

This clone was recorded once. The chain has TRBV28 and TRBJ1-2; possible D gene TRBD1, 5 bases. There are 12 residues in the CDR3. V was cut by 6 bases and J by 4 bases, with 9 bases left in between. In germline, CDR1 is MDHEN, CDR2 SYDVKM. CDR3 nucleotides: TGTGCCAGCAGCCCAAGGGGCTATGGCTACACCTTC. Its protein is CASSPRGYGYTF.

V gene TRBV12-3 or TRBV12-4 combines with J gene TRBJ1-1; D unclear. The ends were cut back, 4 bases at V and 4 bases at J, with 7 bases in the middle. This CDR3 is built from 12 residues. CDR3 DNA sequence: TGTGCCAGCAGTTCTTTGGGCACTGAAGCTTTCTTT. Translated, it gives CASSSLGTEAFF.

The J gene is TRBJ1-1, the V gene TRBV2, with a weak D call TRBD1 (6 bases). The CDR3 has 11 amino acids. Trimming cost V 6 bases and J 8 bases, with 10 bases left between them. Germline V gene lookup returns CDR1 SNHLY and CDR2 FYNNEI. CDR3 amino acids: CASRTGLEAFF. The CDR3 DNA follows: TGTGCCAGCAGAACAGGGTTAGAAGCTTTCTTT.

The chain employs TRBV5-1 and TRBJ1-1; D is unclear. The CDR3 is 14 residues long. CDR1 is SGHRS and CDR2 is YFSETQ in the germline V gene. Between the trimmed V and J ends, which lost 3 bases and 2 bases, there was a span of 11 bases. The CDR3 loop reads CASSYSLSNTEAFF. The DNA of the CDR3 is TGCGCCAGCAGCTACTCCCTGAGTAACACTGAAGCTTTCTTT.

The genes are TRBV9 and TRBJ2-7; the D is unclear. Trimming took 4 bases from V and 1 from J, leaving 12 bases between them. The germline V gene has CDR1 SGDLS and CDR2 YYNGEE. This CDR3 comprises 14 residues. The CDR3 bases are TGTGCCAGCAGCCCCGGGTCCTATTCCTACGAGCAGTACTTC. It specifies CASSPGSYSYEQYF.

The CDR3 bases are TGTGCCAGCAGCTTAACAATACGGGAAAAACTGTTTTTT. It is translated as CASSLTIREKLFF. The chain carries TRBV7-2 and TRBJ1-4; D unclear. V lost 2 bases, J lost 8 bases, and 9 bases lay in between. The CDR3 length is 13 residues. CDR1 SGHTA and CDR2 FQGNSA come from the germline V gene. Combining the CDR3 with reference TRBV7-2 and TRBJ1-4 gives the whole variable domain GAGVSQSPSNKVTEKGKDVELRCDPISGHTALYWYRQSLGQGLEFLIYFQGNSAPDKSGLPSDRFSAERTGGSVSTLTIQRTQQEDSAVYLCASSLTIREKLFFGSGTQLSVL.

The chain couples TRBV4-1 to TRBJ1-2; no firm D call. V lost 1 base to trimming and J lost 2 bases, with 8 bases between them. In germline, CDR1 is MGHRA, CDR2 YSYEKL. This CDR3 region has 14 residues. The CDR3 DNA is TGCGCCAGCAGCCAAGTTGGGATCAACTATGGCTACACCTTC. Residues: CASSQVGINYGYTF.

Here the CDR3 DNA reads TGTGCCAGCAGCTTAGCGGGGACAGGGGGCTACGAGCAGTACTTC. Translated: CASSLAGTGGYEQYF. This sequence joins TRBV7-8 and TRBJ2-7; the match to TRBD1 covers 11 bases. The V gene end was trimmed by 0 bases and the J gene end by 3 bases; junction bases not matched to a gene: 1. CDR3 length equals 15 residues. The germline V gene encodes CDR1 SGHVS and CDR2 FQNEAQ.

The chain is built from TRBV6-6 and TRBJ2-1; possible D gene TRBD2, 5 bases. Germline lookup yields CDR1 MNHNY and CDR2 SVGAGI (reference sequence). This CDR3 has 16 residues. V shed 7 bases and J shed 4 bases, with 20 bases lying between them. The CDR3 reads CASMGLTSYSYNEQFF. The CDR3 DNA reads TGTGCCAGCATGGGCCTTACTAGTTACTCTTACAATGAGCAGTTCTTC.

The CDR3 spells CASSQVSTEAFF. CDR3 in DNA: TGTGCCAGCAGCCAAGTTTCCACTGAAGCTTTCTTT. The chain joins TRBV3-1 (or the pseudogene TRBV3-2) to TRBJ1-1; D not certain. The CDR3 contains 12 residues. The germline V gene encodes CDR1 LGHDT and CDR2 YNNKEL (reference sequence). The V and J ends lost 1 base and 4 bases respectively, with 4 bases between them.

The chain carries TRBV11-2 and TRBJ2-3, with 8 bases matching TRBD1. The junction had 18 bases not matched to a gene; V was cut back by 8 bases and J by 5 bases. This CDR3 spans 17 amino acids. CDR1 and CDR2 from the germline V gene are SGHAT and FQNNGV. The CDR3 is CASQTPLRRGRGDTQYF. DNA of the CDR3: TGTGCCAGCCAAACCCCCCTCCGCAGGGGGCGGGGAGATACGCAGTATTTT.

The rearrangement joins TRBV3-1 (or the pseudogene TRBV3-2) to TRBJ1-2; 7 nucleotides match TRBD1. CDR3 length: 14 residues. V dropped 0 bases and J dropped 7; count of bases not matched to a gene: 5. Germline CDR1 and CDR2: LGHDT and YNNKEL (reference sequence). The CDR3 sequence is CASSQDAGGRGYTF. CDR3 DNA sequence: TGTGCCAGCAGCCAAGATGCAGGGGGGCGTGGCTACACCTTC.

Comments on this clone: The sample contains more than one DNA sequence encoding this CDR3. The V gene is TRBV9, the J gene TRBJ2-7; TRBD1 matches 7 bases. The ends lost 0 bases at V and 4 bases at J; junction bases unmatched: 7. Per the germline V gene, CDR1 is SGDLS and CDR2 is YYNGEE. The CDR3 is 15 amino acids. The CDR3 DNA reads as TGTGCCAGCAGCGTAGGGGCAGGGGGAAGTTACGAGCAGTACTTC. Protein sequence: CASSVGAGGSYEQYF.

V usage is TRBV19 and J usage is TRBJ2-3, with D perhaps TRBD1 or TRBD2 (5 bases each). The CDR3 loop spans 15 amino acids. Per germline, CDR1 LNHDA and CDR2 SQIVND (reference sequence). The V end was cut by 3 bases, the J end by 4 bases, with 14 bases between. The CDR3 is CASSIRQGVADTQYF. The CDR3 nucleotides are TGTGCCAGTAGTATCCGGCAGGGAGTGGCAGATACGCAGTATTTT.

V is TRBV7-9 and J is TRBJ1-6, with D possibly matching TRBD1 (5 bases). The CDR3 totals 15 residues. V was pared by 4 bases and J by 5 bases, with 12 bases between. Germline loops: CDR1 SEHNR, CDR2 FQNEAQ (reference sequence). The CDR3 bases are TGTGCCAGCAGCTCCGGGGGGTTCAATAATTCACCCCTCCACTTT. Encoded protein: CASSSGGFNNSPLHF. The whole variable domain, remainder taken from reference TRBV7-9 and TRBJ1-6, is DTGVSQNPRHKITKRGQNVTFRCDPISEHNRLYWYRQTLGQGPEFLTYFQNEAQLEKSRLLSDRFSAERPKGSFSTLEIQRTEQGDSAMYLCASSSGGFNNSPLHFGNGTRLTVT.

The chain recombines TRBV7-9 with TRBJ2-2; D may be TRBD2 (6 bases). V was clipped by 4 bases and J by 6 bases, with 12 bases between them. CDR3 length equals 14 residues. CDR1 and CDR2 from the germline V gene are SEHNR and FQNEAQ (reference sequence). CDR3 amino acids: CASSSSGGPGELFF. CDR3 bases: TGTGCCAGCAGCTCCTCAGGAGGGCCCGGGGAGCTGTTTTTT. Variable domain in full (rest from reference TRBV7-9 and TRBJ2-2): DTGVSQNPRHKITKRGQNVTFRCDPISEHNRLYWYRQTLGQGPEFLTYFQNEAQLEKSRLLSDRFSAERPKGSFSTLEIQRTEQGDSAMYLCASSSSGGPGELFFGEGSRLTVL.

This clone was observed a single time. The rearrangement joins TRBV27 to TRBJ1-5; D possibly corresponds to TRBD1 (5 bases). The V gene lost 6 bases and the J gene lost 3 bases, with 18 bases spanning the gap. Germline CDR1 MNHEY, CDR2 SMNVEV (reference sequence). The CDR3 contains 16 residues. CDR3 sequence (DNA): TGTGCCAGCAGACCAACAGGAACGGGCGTCAATCAGCCCCAGCATTTT. Translating it yields CASRPTGTGVNQPQHF.

The chain combines TRBV7-9 with TRBJ1-4, with 9 positions matching TRBD1. The ends lost 0 bases at V and 3 bases at J; junction bases unmatched: 2. This CDR3 comprises 16 residues. The germline CDR1 and CDR2 sequences are SEHNR and FQNEAQ (reference sequence). The CDR3 DNA is TGTGCCAGCAGCTTAGCACAGGGGGCAGCTAATGAAAAACTGTTTTTT. The encoded protein is CASSLAQGAANEKLFF.

This clone came up once. This CDR3 is CAWSPQREIYEQYF. In DNA form, the CDR3 reads TGTGCCTGGAGTCCCCAGCGGGAAATCTACGAGCAGTACTTC. This rearrangement joins TRBV30 to TRBJ2-7; 7 positions agree with TRBD2. CDR1 GTSNPN and CDR2 SVGIG come from the germline V gene (reference sequence). The J segment lost 3 bases and the V segment lost 2 bases, leaving 7 bases of the junction unmatched. CDR3 length: 14 amino acids.

The chain recombines TRBV4-1 with TRBJ1-3; D is ambiguous. Trimming stripped 3 bases from V and 4 bases from J, with 10 bases between. Germline CDR1 and CDR2: MGHRA and YSYEKL. The CDR3 has 14 residues. The CDR3 sequence: CASSHGRAGNTIYF. The CDR3 DNA sequence: TGCGCCAGCAGCCACGGCAGAGCGGGAAACACCATATATTTT.

The chain has TRBV5-1 and TRBJ2-5, with D unclear. CDR3 length: 13 amino acids. The ends were cut back, 4 bases at V and 4 bases at J, with 11 bases in the middle. Germline assignment: CDR1 SGHRS and CDR2 YFSETQ. For the CDR3, the DNA is TGCGCCAGCAGCCCAGGCGCAAGAGAGACCCAGTACTTC. Translation gives CASSPGARETQYF.